Included here is one T cell receptor (beta chain) sequence, with context. The target antigen is unknown. The data are from a study of cytomegalovirus exposure and HLA in healthy donors. In the study overall: Across a few hundred genotyped donors, about 86% landed in the Caucasian-associated ancestry cluster. Findings and limits, study-wide: About 87% or about 30% of the time was how often most TCR beta V segments were productive, according to an earlier analysis. Equally common other TCR beta chains were less clonally expanded than HLA-associated ones, a later analysis found.

The donors (healthy individuals) were bone marrow donors. Germline loops: CDR1 SGHRS, CDR2 YFSETQ. V was pared by 1 base and J by 6 bases, with 13 bases between. CDR3 size: 14 residues. Primers for the PCR totalled 60 Vbeta and 13 Jbeta. The method was immunoSEQ multiplex PCR; TCRdb's version includes in-frame clones alone and lacks a portion of them. Seen here are about 200,000 clones, 75% to 85% observed once, and the top ten hold 2.5% to 3.5%. The receptor's source is a woman between 40 and 50 years old in good health and CMV-seronegative. The sample comprised PBMCs. The rearrangement links TRBV5-1 to TRBJ1-2, with TRBD1 as a possible D gene (5 bases). This chain's CDR3 is CASSLSGEVNGYTF. The DNA of the CDR3 is TGCGCCAGCAGCTTGTCGGGGGAGGTAAATGGCTACACCTTC.